A single sample gave rise to the 6 T cell receptor beta chains below, sequenced in a study of blood T cell repertoires in COVID-19. Sequencing used immunoSEQ multiplex PCR; TCRdb keeps in-frame clones, though not all of them. The data show around 200,000 clones, 88% seen once. Material: peripheral blood. Source of these receptors: a man aged 18 to 29 with active or convalescent COVID-19.

J is TRBJ1-1 and V is TRBV7-3; no clear D gene. The germline V gene encodes CDR1 SGHTA and CDR2 FQGTGA. The germline V and J ends were trimmed by 3 bases and 1 base, with 6 bases remaining between them. The CDR3 consists of 13 residues. CDR3 nucleotide sequence: TGTGCCAGCAGCTTTAATCCGAACACTGAAGCTTTCTTT. This gives the protein CASSFNPNTEAFF. Full variable domain (missing parts from reference TRBV7-3 and TRBJ1-1): GAGVSQTPSNKVTEKGKYVELRCDPISGHTALYWYRQSLGQGPEFLIYFQGTGAADDSGLPNDRFFAVRPEGSVSTLKIQRTERGDSAVYLCASSFNPNTEAFFGQGTRLTVV.

This clone appeared a single time. The CDR3 region has the DNA TGTGCCAGCAGCCCCAACTCCTACGAGCAGTACTTC. Its translation: CASSPNSYEQYF. The chain uses TRBV28 and TRBJ2-7, with D unresolved. Trimming shortened V by 6 bases and J by 0 bases, and 6 bases separated the two germline ends. The CDR3 consists of 12 residues. Germline CDR1 MDHEN, CDR2 SYDVKM.

The chain couples TRBV3-1 (or the pseudogene TRBV3-2) to TRBJ2-4; weak D call: TRBD1 (5 bases). The length of the CDR3 is 16 residues. The germline V gene has CDR1 LGHDT and CDR2 YNNKEL (reference sequence). V dropped 0 bases and J dropped 0 bases, with 9 bases sitting between them. CDR3 in DNA: TGTGCCAGCAGCCAAGATACCCAGGGAGCCAAAAACATTCAGTACTTC. Protein: CASSQDTQGAKNIQYF.

The chain is built from TRBV6-5 and TRBJ1-6, with 9 bases identical to TRBD1. Germline loops: CDR1 MNHEY, CDR2 SVGAGI. The J segment lost 12 bases and the V segment lost 6 bases, leaving 6 bases of the junction unmatched. This CDR3 contains 13 residues. The CDR3 sequence is CASSYPGQGPLHF. The CDR3, as DNA: TGTGCCAGCAGCTATCCGGGACAGGGACCCCTCCACTTT.

This chain connects TRBV7-9 to TRBJ1-1; D gene unclear. Germline CDR1 reads SEHNR; CDR2 reads FQNEAQ (reference sequence). V lost 5 bases, J lost 4 bases, and 11 bases lay in between. This CDR3 is 13 amino acids long. CDR3 nucleotide sequence: TGTGCCAGCAGCAGGGCAGCAACCACTGAAGCTTTCTTT. It encodes CASSRAATTEAFF.

J is TRBJ1-4 and V is TRBV6-2 or TRBV6-3; 9 bases map to TRBD1. Germline V gene lookup returns CDR1 MNHEY and CDR2 SVGEGT. The CDR3 runs 15 residues. The V and J ends lost 5 bases and 8 bases, in that order; junction bases with no gene match: 9. The CDR3 loop is CASSDRGGPREKLFF. CDR3 sequence (DNA): TGTGCCAGCAGTGACAGGGGGGGACCTCGGGAAAAACTGTTTTTT.